Presented here are 24 T cell receptor beta chains from one specimen sequenced in a study of beta chain features in type 1 diabetes. General study results and limits: Shorter TCRB CDR3s, moderately but significantly so, were found in Type 1 diabetes patients in all four CD4+ subsets.

Expressed TCRB transcripts were sequenced because the isolated RNA had all been reverse transcribed beforehand. The method was immunoSEQ multiplex PCR; TCRdb's version includes in-frame clones alone and lacks a portion of them. This sample has hundreds of thousands of clones, with under 13% found just once. For these TCRs, the target antigens are not known. The sequencing sample was made of naive CD4+ T cells from blood. These receptors came from a man under 40 with type 1 diabetes.

The V gene is TRBV9, the J gene TRBJ2-1; 10 bases agree with TRBD2. The ends lost 2 bases at V and 3 bases at J; junction bases unmatched: 2. The CDR3 totals 15 residues. The V gene's germline CDR1 is SGDLS and CDR2 YYNGEE. This CDR3 reads CASSVSSGSYNEQFF. DNA of the CDR3: TGTGCCAGCAGCGTCTCTAGCGGGAGCTACAATGAGCAGTTCTTC.

This clone was detected only a few times. The chain combines TRBV18 with TRBJ2-6; D might be TRBD2 (6 bases). CDR1 KGHSH and CDR2 LQKENI come from the germline V gene. CDR3 length: 15 residues. V dropped 3 bases and J dropped 2 bases, with 8 bases sitting between them. The CDR3 coding sequence is TGTGCCAGCTCACCGGGGACTGCTGGGGCCAACGTCCTGACTTTC. It encodes CASSPGTAGANVLTF.

The chain links TRBV5-1 to TRBJ2-1; no firm D call. Germline V gene lookup returns CDR1 SGHRS and CDR2 YFSETQ. V lost 0 bases to trimming and J lost 9 bases, with 7 bases between them. This CDR3 comprises 12 residues. The CDR3 loop reads CASSLDHTEQFF. The CDR3 DNA is TGCGCCAGCAGCTTGGACCACACTGAGCAGTTCTTC.

This clone was seen more than once but under ten times. The rearrangement joins TRBV30 to TRBJ2-2, with TRBD2 matching 7 bases. The CDR3 loop spans 16 amino acids. CDR1 is GTSNPN, CDR2 SVGIG, per germline (reference sequence). The CDR3 coding sequence is TGTGGCGGGAGCCGGGGAGGGGTCCGGAACACCGGGGAGCTGTTTTTT. Translating it yields CGGSRGGVRNTGELFF.

The chain joins TRBV18 to TRBJ1-3; 8 bases map to TRBD1. This CDR3 contains 15 residues. CDR1 and CDR2 from the germline V gene are KGHSH and LQKENI. V shed 7 bases, J shed 4 bases, and the junction held 9 bases outside the gene matches. CDR3 residues: CASLQDRAPGNTIYF. The CDR3, as DNA: TGTGCCAGCTTACAGGACAGGGCGCCGGGAAACACCATATATTTT.

This clone was recorded a few times. The chain is built from TRBV9 and TRBJ2-3, with D unclear. This CDR3 comprises 15 residues. V lost 0 bases, J lost 1 base, and 9 bases lay in between. Germline V gene lookup returns CDR1 SGDLS and CDR2 YYNGEE. The CDR3 sequence: CASSVGGPRTDTQYF. In DNA form, the CDR3 reads TGTGCCAGCAGCGTAGGTGGGCCCCGCACAGATACGCAGTATTTT.

This chain joins TRBV7-2 and TRBJ2-7; possibly TRBD2 for D (6 bases). Per the germline V gene, CDR1 is SGHTA and CDR2 is FQGNSA. The CDR3 runs 13 residues. V was shortened by 1 base and J by 8 bases, with 12 bases between the two germline ends. In DNA, the CDR3 is TGTGCCAGCAGCTTAGGGGGCGGACTACAGCAGTACTTC. Translating gives CASSLGGGLQQYF.

A few counts support this clone. This chain uses TRBV9 with TRBJ1-2; possibly TRBD1 for D (5 bases). The germline CDR1 and CDR2 sequences are SGDLS and YYNGEE. This CDR3 is built from 15 residues. Trimming removed 7 bases from V and 8 bases from J, with 24 bases in between. In DNA form, the CDR3 reads TGTGCCAGCGACGCCCTAGGAGGGGCGACGGGAGGCTACACCTTC. This codes for CASDALGGATGGYTF.

This clone came up a few times. This CDR3 reads CASSESWGSGGVYNEQFF. Here the CDR3 DNA reads TGTGCCAGCAGTGAATCATGGGGTAGCGGGGGCGTCTACAATGAGCAGTTCTTC. The chain joins TRBV25-1 to TRBJ2-1; 9 bases line up with TRBD2. The CDR3 length is 18 residues. V shed 1 base, J shed 3 bases, and the junction held 10 bases outside the gene matches. Looked up from germline, CDR1 is MGHDK and CDR2 is SYGVNS.

This clone has only a few counts. The chain combines TRBV9 with TRBJ2-1; possible D gene TRBD2, 6 bases. Per germline, CDR1 SGDLS and CDR2 YYNGEE. CDR3 length: 15 amino acids. Trimming removed 0 bases from V and 10 bases from J, with 17 bases in between. CDR3 DNA sequence: TGTGCCAGCAGCGTAGGGGGGGACCGCCTTTCCGAGCAGTTCTTC. Encoded protein: CASSVGGDRLSEQFF. The whole variable domain, filled in from reference TRBV9 and TRBJ2-1, reads DSGVTQTPKHLITATGQRVTLRCSPRSGDLSVYWYQQSLDQGLQFLIQYYNGEERAKGNILERFSAQQFPDLHSELNLSSLELGDSALYFCASSVGGDRLSEQFFGPGTRLTVL.

The V and J genes are TRBV18 and TRBJ1-2, with D tentatively TRBD1 (6 bases). Germline CDR1 is KGHSH and CDR2 is LQKENI. Trimming removed 5 bases from V and 5 bases from J, with 12 bases in between. The CDR3 covers 13 residues. The CDR3 here is CASSADSLYGYTF. Written as DNA, the CDR3 is TGTGCCAGCTCAGCGGACAGTCTTTATGGCTACACCTTC.

In its sample, this clone was seen a few times. V and J are TRBV29-1 and TRBJ1-2, with a possible D match to TRBD1 (6 bases). Trimming cost V 3 bases and J 2 bases, with 13 bases left between them. Germline-derived CDR1 and CDR2 are SQVTM and ANQGSEA. The CDR3 consists of 14 residues. CDR3 residues: CSVDPDRPNYGYTF. The CDR3 coding sequence is TGCAGCGTTGACCCAGACAGGCCCAACTATGGCTACACCTTC.

The chain uses TRBV2 and TRBJ2-5, with a weak D call TRBD1 (6 bases). The CDR3 extends over 13 amino acids. Trimming removed 4 bases from V and 5 bases from J, with 11 bases in between. Germline CDR1 reads SNHLY; CDR2 reads FYNNEI. The CDR3 region is CASSGTEGETQYF. CDR3 nucleotides: TGTGCCAGCAGTGGGACAGAGGGGGAGACCCAGTACTTC.

This clone was picked up a small number of times. The chain recombines TRBV6-1 with TRBJ2-2; D is uncertain. V was trimmed by 7 bases and J by 4 bases, leaving 7 bases between them. This CDR3 is 12 amino acids long. Germline assignment: CDR1 MNHNS and CDR2 SASEGT. Here the CDR3 reads CASTLITGELFF. CDR3 nucleotide sequence: TGTGCCAGCACCCTTATCACCGGGGAGCTGTTTTTT.

This sequence joins TRBV9 and TRBJ1-1; possibly TRBD1 for D (5 bases). This CDR3 spans 17 amino acids. Germline CDR1 and CDR2: SGDLS and YYNGEE. The V end lost 3 bases, the J end lost 1 base, and 19 bases lay between the germline ends. CDR3 sequence: CASSAHIQTAPNTEAFF. CDR3 DNA: TGTGCCAGCAGCGCCCACATTCAGACAGCCCCGAACACTGAAGCTTTCTTT.

This clone was seen more than once but under ten times. This rearrangement joins TRBV18 to TRBJ2-7; D may be TRBD1 (6 bases). CDR3 length equals 13 residues. Germline CDR1 and CDR2: KGHSH and LQKENI. Trimming shortened V by 1 base and J by 7 bases, and 11 bases separated the two germline ends. CDR3 nucleotides: TGTGCCAGCTCACCACTACCAGGGGATGAGCAGTACTTC. This translates into CASSPLPGDEQYF.

This clone has just a few counts. The chain carries TRBV2 and TRBJ2-7, with TRBD1 matching over 8 bases. Germline-derived CDR1 and CDR2 are SNHLY and FYNNEI. CDR3 length: 13 residues. The V and J ends lost 7 bases and 2 bases, in that order; junction bases with no gene match: 4. CDR3 amino acids: CASKDRATYEQYF. The CDR3 coding sequence is TGTGCCAGCAAGGACAGGGCAACCTACGAGCAGTACTTC.

J is TRBJ2-3 and V is TRBV19; a possible D gene is TRBD2 (6 bases). This CDR3 contains 16 residues. V lost 3 bases and J 3 bases, leaving 16 bases between the germline ends. Germline values: CDR1 LNHDA, CDR2 SQIVND (reference sequence). CDR3 bases: TGTGCCAGTAGTATTGCCGGGACCGGGAGAACAGATACGCAGTATTTT. As protein: CASSIAGTGRTDTQYF. Variable domain in full (rest from reference TRBV19 and TRBJ2-3): DGGITQSPKYLFRKEGQNVTLSCEQNLNHDAMYWYRQDPGQGLRLIYYSQIVNDFQKGDIAEGYSVSREKKESFPLTVTSAQKNPTAFYLCASSIAGTGRTDTQYFGPGTRLTVL.

As regards this clone: Other DNA sequences in this sample translate to the same CDR3. The V gene is TRBV10-3, the J gene TRBJ2-4; 8 bases are shared with TRBD2. V lost 8 bases to trimming and J lost 0 bases; unmatched junction nucleotides: 6. Germline loops: CDR1 ENHRY, CDR2 SYGVKD. The CDR3 is made up of 15 amino acids. CDR3 protein: CAIGPSGGAKNIQYF. CDR3 in DNA: TGTGCCATCGGGCCCAGCGGGGGAGCCAAAAACATTCAGTACTTC.

This clone was found a few times. This chain uses TRBV27 with TRBJ2-3, with a possible D match to TRBD2 (5 bases). Germline loops: CDR1 MNHEY, CDR2 SMNVEV (reference sequence). Trimming cost V 2 bases and J 5 bases, with 14 bases left between them. CDR3 size: 15 residues. The DNA for the CDR3 is TGTGCCAGCAGTTTAAGGGCTAGCCGCGAAGATACGCAGTATTTT. As protein: CASSLRASREDTQYF.

This clone was picked up a small number of times. The chain is built from TRBV2 and TRBJ2-2; possible D gene TRBD1, 6 bases. The V and J ends lost 6 bases and 0 bases respectively, with 14 bases between them. Germline loops: CDR1 SNHLY, CDR2 FYNNEI. This CDR3 has 16 amino acids. As DNA, the CDR3 is TGTGCCAGCAGGCCCGGACAGACATCGAACACCGGGGAGCTGTTTTTT. This sequence encodes CASRPGQTSNTGELFF.

V gene TRBV15 combines with J gene TRBJ2-3; no clear D. The germline gives CDR1 LNHNV, CDR2 YYDKDF (reference sequence). This CDR3 spans 14 amino acids. Trimming shortened V by 7 bases and J by 2 bases, and 13 bases separated the two germline ends. For the CDR3, the DNA is TGTGCCACCACTAAGGAGCACCCCACAGATACGCAGTATTTT. As protein: CATTKEHPTDTQYF.

The genes are TRBV18 and TRBJ1-2; TRBD1 agrees at 7 bases. Trimming cost V 3 bases and J 8 bases; bases outside gene matches: 6. There are 13 residues in the CDR3. Germline V gene data show CDR1 as KGHSH and CDR2 as LQKENI. The CDR3 reads CASSPTGSEGYTF. DNA for the CDR3: TGTGCCAGCTCACCGACAGGGTCGGAAGGCTACACCTTC.

In its sample, this clone was seen a few times. This chain joins TRBV18 and TRBJ1-2; D is undetermined. Germline CDR1 is KGHSH and CDR2 is LQKENI. CDR3 length: 14 amino acids. Trimming took 3 bases from V and 8 from J, leaving 16 bases between them. The CDR3 sequence is CASSPRAAAEGYTF. In DNA, the CDR3 is TGTGCCAGCTCACCGCGCGCGGCGGCCGAAGGCTACACCTTC.